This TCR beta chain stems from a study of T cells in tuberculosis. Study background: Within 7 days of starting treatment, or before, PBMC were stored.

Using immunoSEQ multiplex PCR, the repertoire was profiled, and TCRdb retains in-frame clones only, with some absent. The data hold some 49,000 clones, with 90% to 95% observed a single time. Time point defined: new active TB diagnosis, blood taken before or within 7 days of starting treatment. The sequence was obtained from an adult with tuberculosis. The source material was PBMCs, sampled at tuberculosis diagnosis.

Here the CDR3 DNA reads TGTGCCAGTAGTTACCGGGACAGGGGGTCAGAAGATACGCAGTATTTT. Its translation: CASSYRDRGSEDTQYF. The J gene is TRBJ2-3, the V gene TRBV19; TRBD1 matches at 11 bases. V dropped 5 bases and J dropped 5; count of bases not matched to a gene: 9. The CDR3 loop spans 16 amino acids. The germline V gene encodes CDR1 LNHDA and CDR2 SQIVND (reference sequence).